This T cell receptor beta chain was obtained from a study of T-cell memory formation after mild COVID-19. Study-wide findings and caveats: Clones that shrank (day 15 to 85) were balanced CD4/CD8, whereas later expanders leaned CD4+.

TCRdb analysed the 5' RACE reads with MiXCR anew, one entry per CDR3 protein. Of approximately 500,000 distinct CDR3 sequences listed, around 25% are singletons. Trimming took off 1 base at V and 6 bases at J, with 25 bases between the two ends. This CDR3 has 18 amino acids. Germline loops: CDR1 SGHRS, CDR2 YFSETQ. Regarding this clonotype: Its antigen remains unknown.

Sequencing was carried out using PBMCs or a T cell subset sorted from them (not recorded which). The chain recombines TRBV5-1 with TRBJ1-1; D call uncertain. The clonotype comes from an adult woman who had mild COVID-19 (a few samples of this study predate the infection). Cell type and time point are not known. The CDR3 DNA sequence: TGCGCCAGCAGCTTGTTGGGAATATGGGAGCCCTCAGGTTCTGAAGCTTTCTTT. Translated: CASSLLGIWEPSGSEAFF.